Listed below are T cell receptor beta chains from one sample, sequenced in a study of blood T cell repertoires in COVID-19. Here immunoSEQ multiplex PCR was the method, and the copy in TCRdb shows in-frame clones only, minus some. Among about 300,000 clones listed, around 92% were seen once. Sequencing used peripheral blood. The source of these receptors is a young woman with COVID-19, enrolled during active disease. Both conserved end residues are part of each CDR3. The D gene is left open where the match is weak. Not all rows give a size; the values are once, few, many and, for expanded clones, a class.

abundance,d_gene,v_gene,j_gene,CDR3aa,CDR3nt
-,TRBD1,TRBV4-1,TRBJ1-5,CASSFRQGAIQPQHF,TGCGCCAGCAGCTTCCGACAGGGGGCGATTCAGCCCCAGCATTTT
-,TRBD1,TRBV6-6,TRBJ1-2,CASRQGGGYTF,TGTGCCAGTAGACAGGGGGGCGGCTACACCTTC
-,-,TRBV14,TRBJ2-4,CASSQGGLQLAKNIQYF,TGTGCCAGCAGCCAGGGGGGACTTCAATTAGCCAAAAACATTCAGTACTTC
-,-,TRBV3-1/TRBV3-2,TRBJ1-3,CASSQGSVSGNTIYF,TGTGCCAGCAGCCAAGGTTCAGTCTCTGGAAACACCATATATTTT
-,TRBD2,TRBV6-6,TRBJ2-1,CASSLASGGPNEQFF,TGTGCCAGCAGCCTCGCTAGCGGGGGGCCAAATGAGCAGTTCTTC
-,TRBD1,TRBV28,TRBJ1-1,CASSLPQGVITEAFF,TGTGCCAGCAGTTTGCCACAGGGGGTAATCACTGAAGCTTTCTTT
-,TRBD1,TRBV24-1,TRBJ2-4,CATSESPGQTTQYF,TGTGCCACCAGTGAGTCTCCGGGACAGACGACTCAGTACTTC
-,-,TRBV28,TRBJ1-1,CASKRRQPEDEAFF,TGTGCCAGCAAGAGGCGGCAACCTGAGGATGAAGCTTTCTTT
-,-,TRBV6-6,TRBJ1-1,CASSYGQGNTEAFF,TGTGCCAGCAGTTACGGTCAGGGGAACACTGAAGCTTTCTTT
few,TRBD2,TRBV6-2/TRBV6-3,TRBJ2-7,CASSVGGSTYEQYF,TGTGCCAGCAGCGTGGGCGGGAGCACCTACGAGCAGTACTTC
-,TRBD2,TRBV7-6,TRBJ2-1,CASSLAQLAGDIGNEQFF,TGTGCCAGCAGCTTAGCGCAGCTAGCGGGAGACATCGGCAATGAGCAGTTCTTC
-,-,TRBV5-8,TRBJ1-1,CASSLVATGMGHTEAFF,TGTGCCAGCAGCTTGGTCGCCACAGGGATGGGCCACACTGAAGCTTTCTTT
once,-,TRBV7-9,TRBJ1-1,CASSLGGGTEAFF,TGTGCCAGCAGCTTAGGAGGGGGCACTGAAGCTTTCTTT
-,-,TRBV3-1/TRBV3-2,TRBJ1-1,CASSLSVNTEAFF,TGTGCCAGCAGCTTATCGGTGAACACTGAAGCTTTCTTT
-,-,TRBV6-6,TRBJ1-5,CASKHGNQPQHF,TGTGCCAGCAAACACGGGAATCAGCCCCAGCATTTT
few,-,TRBV6-1,TRBJ1-1,CASSEKRGNTEAFF,TGTGCCAGCAGTGAGAAAAGGGGGAACACTGAAGCTTTCTTT
-,TRBD1,TRBV3-1/TRBV3-2,TRBJ1-1,CASSQVVPAGGLNTEAFF,TGTGCCAGCAGCCAAGTCGTGCCCGCAGGGGGGCTGAACACTGAAGCTTTCTTT
-,TRBD1,TRBV11-3,TRBJ1-1,CASSYSTGPNTEAFF,TGTGCCAGCAGCTATTCGACAGGGCCGAACACTGAAGCTTTCTTT
-,TRBD2,TRBV9,TRBJ2-2,CASSPSPGGNTGELFF,TGTGCCAGCAGCCCCTCCCCGGGGGGGAACACCGGGGAGCTGTTTTTT
-,-,TRBV5-1,TRBJ1-2,CASSLTAGANYGYTF,TGCGCCAGCAGCTTGACCGCGGGAGCTAACTATGGCTACACCTTC
-,-,TRBV5-6,TRBJ1-1,CASKQGYLGLSTEAFF,TGTGCCAGCAAACAGGGTTATTTGGGTTTGAGCACTGAAGCTTTCTTT
-,-,TRBV5-1,TRBJ1-4,CASSLRLTGQNEKLFF,TGCGCCAGCAGCTTGAGGCTTACAGGGCAGAATGAAAAACTGTTTTTT
-,TRBD1,TRBV7-8,TRBJ2-1,CASSQGVYNEQFF,TGTGCCAGCAGCCAGGGGGTCTACAATGAGCAGTTCTTC
-,TRBD1,TRBV18,TRBJ1-4,CASSLGQGNEKLFF,TGTGCCAGCTCTCTCGGACAGGGTAACGAAAAACTGTTTTTT
-,-,TRBV3-1/TRBV3-2,TRBJ1-2,CASSQDNGNYGYTF,TGTGCCAGCAGCCAAGATAACGGTAACTATGGCTACACCTTC
-,-,TRBV5-5,TRBJ1-1,CPRIGTEAFF,TGTCCTCGAATCGGCACTGAAGCTTTCTTT
-,TRBD2,TRBV9,TRBJ2-2,CASSRAGANTGELFF,TGTGCCAGCAGCAGGGCGGGGGCGAACACCGGGGAGCTGTTTTTT
-,TRBD1,TRBV2,TRBJ2-1,CARDREVYNEQFF,TGTGCCAGGGACAGGGAGGTCTACAATGAGCAGTTCTTC